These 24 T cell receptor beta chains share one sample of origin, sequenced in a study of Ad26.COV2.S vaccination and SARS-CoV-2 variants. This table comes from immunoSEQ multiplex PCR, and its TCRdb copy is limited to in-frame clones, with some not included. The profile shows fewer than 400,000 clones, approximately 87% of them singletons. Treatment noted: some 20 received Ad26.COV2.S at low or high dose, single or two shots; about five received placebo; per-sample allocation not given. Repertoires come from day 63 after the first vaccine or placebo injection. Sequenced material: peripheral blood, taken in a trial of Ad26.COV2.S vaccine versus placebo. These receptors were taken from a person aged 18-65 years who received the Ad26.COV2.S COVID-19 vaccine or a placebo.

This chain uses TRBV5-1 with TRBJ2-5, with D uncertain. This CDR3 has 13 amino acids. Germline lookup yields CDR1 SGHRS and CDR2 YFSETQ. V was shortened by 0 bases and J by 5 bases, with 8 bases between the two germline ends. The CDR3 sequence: CASSLGPSETQYF. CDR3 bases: TGCGCCAGCAGCTTGGGGCCCTCTGAGACCCAGTACTTC.

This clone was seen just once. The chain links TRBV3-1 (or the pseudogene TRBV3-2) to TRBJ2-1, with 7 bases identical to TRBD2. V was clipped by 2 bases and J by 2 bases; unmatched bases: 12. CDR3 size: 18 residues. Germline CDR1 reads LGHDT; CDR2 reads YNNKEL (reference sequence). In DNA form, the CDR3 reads TGTGCCAGCAGCCAACTAGCGGCTTCCATTAAAGCCTACAATGAGCAGTTCTTC. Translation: CASSQLAASIKAYNEQFF.

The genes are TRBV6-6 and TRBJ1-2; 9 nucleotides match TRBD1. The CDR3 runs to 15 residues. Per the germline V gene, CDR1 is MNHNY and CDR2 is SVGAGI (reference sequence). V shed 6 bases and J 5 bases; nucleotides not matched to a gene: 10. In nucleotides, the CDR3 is TGTGCCAGCAGAAAAACAGGGGGCGCAGGATATGGCTACACCTTC. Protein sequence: CASRKTGGAGYGYTF.

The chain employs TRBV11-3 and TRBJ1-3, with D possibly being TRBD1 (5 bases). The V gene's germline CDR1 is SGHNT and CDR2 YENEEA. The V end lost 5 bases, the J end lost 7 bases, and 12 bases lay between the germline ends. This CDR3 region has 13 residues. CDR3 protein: CASSGTSGNTIYF. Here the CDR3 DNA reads TGTGCCAGCAGCGGGACTTCCGGGAACACCATATATTTT.

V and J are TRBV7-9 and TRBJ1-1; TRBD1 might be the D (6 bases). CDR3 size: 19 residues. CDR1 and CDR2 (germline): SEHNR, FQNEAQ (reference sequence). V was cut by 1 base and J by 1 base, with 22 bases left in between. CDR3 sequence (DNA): TGTGCCAGCAGCTTAGATTGGGGGCAGGGGCGGAGTCCGAACACTGAAGCTTTCTTT. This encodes CASSLDWGQGRSPNTEAFF. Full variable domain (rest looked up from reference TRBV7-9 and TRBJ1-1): DTGVSQNPRHKITKRGQNVTFRCDPISEHNRLYWYRQTLGQGPEFLTYFQNEAQLEKSRLLSDRFSAERPKGSFSTLEIQRTEQGDSAMYLCASSLDWGQGRSPNTEAFFGQGTRLTVV.

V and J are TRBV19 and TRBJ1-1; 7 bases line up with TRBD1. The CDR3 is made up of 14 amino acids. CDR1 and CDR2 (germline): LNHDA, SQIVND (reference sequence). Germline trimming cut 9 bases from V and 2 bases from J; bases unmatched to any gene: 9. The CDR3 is CASSEIGGNTEAFF. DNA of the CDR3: TGTGCCAGCTCCGAAATAGGGGGCAACACTGAAGCTTTCTTT.

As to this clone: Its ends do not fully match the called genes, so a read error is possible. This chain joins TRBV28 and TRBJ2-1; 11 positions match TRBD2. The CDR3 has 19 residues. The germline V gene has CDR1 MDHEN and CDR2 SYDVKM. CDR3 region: CASSSSGLAVTPSYDEQFF. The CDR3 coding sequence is TGTGCCAGCAGCTCCTCGGGACTAGCGGTAACTCCCTCCTACGATGAGCAGTTCTTC.

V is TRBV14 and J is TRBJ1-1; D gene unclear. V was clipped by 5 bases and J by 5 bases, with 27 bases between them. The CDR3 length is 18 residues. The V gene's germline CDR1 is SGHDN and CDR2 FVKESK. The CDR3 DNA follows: TGTGCCAGCAGCTATAGATCGTGGCAGCGCTTCTCTACGACTGAAGCTTTCTTT. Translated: CASSYRSWQRFSTTEAFF. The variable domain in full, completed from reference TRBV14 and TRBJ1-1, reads EAGVTQFPSHSVIEKGQTVTLRCDPISGHDNLYWYRRVMGKEIKFLLHFVKESKQDESGMPNNRFLAERTGGTYSTLKVQPAELEDSGVYFCASSYRSWQRFSTTEAFFGQGTRLTVV.

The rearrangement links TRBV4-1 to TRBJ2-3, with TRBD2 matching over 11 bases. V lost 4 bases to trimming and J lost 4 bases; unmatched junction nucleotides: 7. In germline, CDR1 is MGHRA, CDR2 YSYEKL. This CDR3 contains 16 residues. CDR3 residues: CASSLPLAGVADTQYF. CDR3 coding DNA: TGCGCCAGCAGCCTACCACTAGCGGGGGTTGCAGATACGCAGTATTTT.

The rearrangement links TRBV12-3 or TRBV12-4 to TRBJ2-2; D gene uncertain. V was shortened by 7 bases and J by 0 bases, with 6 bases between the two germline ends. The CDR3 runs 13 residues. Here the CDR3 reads CASMRANTGELFF. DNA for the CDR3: TGTGCCAGCATGAGAGCGAACACCGGGGAGCTGTTTTTT.

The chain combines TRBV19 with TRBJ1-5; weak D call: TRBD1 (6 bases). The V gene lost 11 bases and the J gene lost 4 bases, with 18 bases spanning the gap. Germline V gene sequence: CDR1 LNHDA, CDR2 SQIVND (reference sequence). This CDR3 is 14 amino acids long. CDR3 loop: CASLGGHKNQPQHF. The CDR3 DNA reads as TGTGCCTCCCTCGGGGGACATAAAAATCAGCCCCAGCATTTT. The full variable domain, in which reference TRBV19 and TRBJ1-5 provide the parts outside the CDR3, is DGGITQSPKYLFRKEGQNVTLSCEQNLNHDAMYWYRQDPGQGLRLIYYSQIVNDFQKGDIAEGYSVSREKKESFPLTVTSAQKNPTAFYLCASLGGHKNQPQHFGDGTRLSIL.

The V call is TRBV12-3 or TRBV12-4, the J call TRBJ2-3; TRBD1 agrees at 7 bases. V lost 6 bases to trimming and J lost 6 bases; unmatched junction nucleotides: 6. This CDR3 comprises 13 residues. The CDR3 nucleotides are TGTGCCAGCAGCGTCGACAGGGAGGATACGCAGTATTTT. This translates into CASSVDREDTQYF.

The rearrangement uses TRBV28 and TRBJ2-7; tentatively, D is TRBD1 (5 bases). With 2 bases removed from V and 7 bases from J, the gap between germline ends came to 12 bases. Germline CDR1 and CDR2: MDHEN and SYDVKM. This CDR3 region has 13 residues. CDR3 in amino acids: CASSLTGVREQYV. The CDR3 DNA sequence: TGTGCCAGCAGTTTAACAGGAGTGAGAGAGCAGTACGTC.

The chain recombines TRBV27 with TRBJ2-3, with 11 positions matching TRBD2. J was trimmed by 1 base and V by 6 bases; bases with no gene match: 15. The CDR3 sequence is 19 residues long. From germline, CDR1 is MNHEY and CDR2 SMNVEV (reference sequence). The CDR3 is CASSYSGRGPYRGTDTQYF. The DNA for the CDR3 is TGTGCCAGCAGCTATAGCGGGAGGGGTCCATACCGAGGCACAGATACGCAGTATTTT.

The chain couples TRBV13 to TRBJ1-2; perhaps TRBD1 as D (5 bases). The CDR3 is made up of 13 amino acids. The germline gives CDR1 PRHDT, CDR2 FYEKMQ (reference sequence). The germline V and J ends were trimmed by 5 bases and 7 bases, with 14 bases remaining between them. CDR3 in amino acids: CASSLSGLGGYTF. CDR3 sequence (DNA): TGTGCCAGCAGCCTATCAGGGTTGGGTGGCTACACCTTC.

This CDR3 reads CASSQGVGEQYV. The CDR3 DNA reads as TGTGCCAGCAGCCAAGGGGTGGGCGAGCAGTACGTC. The rearrangement links TRBV3-1 (or the pseudogene TRBV3-2) to TRBJ2-7; no clear D. CDR3 length: 12 residues. Germline V CDR1 and CDR2: LGHDT, YNNKEL (reference sequence). Between the trimmed V and J ends, which lost 1 base and 6 bases, there was a span of 7 bases.

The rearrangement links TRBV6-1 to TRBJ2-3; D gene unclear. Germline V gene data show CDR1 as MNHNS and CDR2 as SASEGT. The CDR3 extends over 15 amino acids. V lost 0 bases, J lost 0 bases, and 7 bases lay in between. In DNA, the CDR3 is TGTGCCAGCAGTGAAGCTCCCGGCAGCACAGATACGCAGTATTTT. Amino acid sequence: CASSEAPGSTDTQYF.

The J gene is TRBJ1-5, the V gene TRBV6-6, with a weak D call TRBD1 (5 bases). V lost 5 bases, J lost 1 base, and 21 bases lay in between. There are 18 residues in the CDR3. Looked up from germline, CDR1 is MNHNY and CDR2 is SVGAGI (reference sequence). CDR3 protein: CASSRWGGSGPSNQPQHF. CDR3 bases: TGTGCCAGCAGTCGCTGGGGCGGGAGTGGACCCAGCAATCAGCCCCAGCATTTT.

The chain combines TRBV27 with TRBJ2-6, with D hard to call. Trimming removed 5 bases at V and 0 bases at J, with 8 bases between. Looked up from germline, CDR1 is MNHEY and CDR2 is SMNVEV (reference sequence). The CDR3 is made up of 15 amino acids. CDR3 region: CASSPRVSGANVLTF. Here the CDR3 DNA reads TGTGCCAGCAGTCCCAGAGTCTCTGGGGCCAACGTCCTGACTTTC.

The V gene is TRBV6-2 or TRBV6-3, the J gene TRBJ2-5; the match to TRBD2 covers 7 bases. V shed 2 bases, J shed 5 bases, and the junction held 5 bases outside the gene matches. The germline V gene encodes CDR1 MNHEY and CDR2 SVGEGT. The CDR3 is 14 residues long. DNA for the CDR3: TGTGCCAGCAGTTACCCGACTAGCAGGGAGACCCAGTACTTC. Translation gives CASSYPTSRETQYF.

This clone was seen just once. CDR3 sequence reads: CASSIEAVNQPQHF. Written as DNA, the CDR3 is TGTGCCAGTAGTATTGAGGCAGTCAATCAGCCCCAGCATTTT. The chain joins TRBV19 to TRBJ1-5; D call uncertain. The V and J ends lost 3 bases and 3 bases respectively, with 9 bases between them. Germline CDR1 reads LNHDA; CDR2 reads SQIVND (reference sequence). The CDR3 length is 14 residues.

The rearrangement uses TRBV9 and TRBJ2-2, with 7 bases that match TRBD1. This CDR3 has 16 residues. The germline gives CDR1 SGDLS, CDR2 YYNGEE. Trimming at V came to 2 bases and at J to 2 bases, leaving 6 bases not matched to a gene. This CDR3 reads CASSVTGQINTGELFF. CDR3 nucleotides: TGTGCCAGCAGCGTGACGGGACAGATAAACACCGGGGAGCTGTTTTTT.

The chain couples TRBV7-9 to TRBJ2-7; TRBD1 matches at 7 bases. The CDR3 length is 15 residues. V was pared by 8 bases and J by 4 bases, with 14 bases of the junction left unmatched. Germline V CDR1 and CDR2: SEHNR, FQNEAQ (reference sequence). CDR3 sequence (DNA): TGTGCCAGCTTGGGGCCCGGACAGGTAGGGTACGAGCAGTACGTC. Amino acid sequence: CASLGPGQVGYEQYV.

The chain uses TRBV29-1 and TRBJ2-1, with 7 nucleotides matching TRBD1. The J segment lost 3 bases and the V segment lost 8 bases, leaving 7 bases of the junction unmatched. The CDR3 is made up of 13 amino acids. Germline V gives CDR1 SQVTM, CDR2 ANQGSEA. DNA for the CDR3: TGCAGCTTCGGGGCAGGGGGCTACAATGAGCAGTTCTTC. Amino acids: CSFGAGGYNEQFF.